This TCR beta chain is drawn from a study of human T cells and chemical hapten exposure. Study at large: A roughly 2 cm by roughly 2 cm inner upper arm patch received 2% DPC for sensitization. DPC at 0.01% went onto the upper back in patch tests, read at 6 days. Points from the study as a whole: Versus controls, significantly more large CDR3 similarity clusters arose from expanded TCRs. Among TCRs, those above 1 in 1000 frequency were unaffected by DPC sensitization.

From the RACE reads, TCRdb called clonotypes with MiXCR, one entry per CDR3 protein. This sample carries about 82,000 distinct CDR3 sequences, approximately 6.6% of them seen once, and the ten largest clones take 1.3%. The time point was: patch test 2, 6 weeks after DPC sensitization. Treatment of the sample: therapeutic diphenylcyclopropenone sensitization with weekly scalp DPC. This CDR3 spans 14 amino acids. The ends were cut back, 3 bases at V and 4 bases at J, with 13 bases in the middle. The germline V gene has CDR1 SGHNT and CDR2 YYREEE (reference sequence). In its sample, this clonotype was seen many times. Its matching antigen is unknown.

This TCR derives from a woman younger than 45 with alopecia areata. Some clones in this sample may be carry-over from other donors' samples. The genes are TRBV5-4 and TRBJ1-1; maybe TRBD1 (6 bases). The sequences come from whole blood, collected in connection with sensitization to the hapten diphenylcyclopropenone (DPC). The chain's CDR3 is CASSSQQGGTEAFF. The CDR3 nucleotides are TGTGCCAGCAGCTCCCAACAGGGAGGCACTGAAGCTTTCTTT.